Following are 10 T cell receptor beta chains from one sample sequenced in a study of CD8 T cells in ankylosing spondylitis. TCRdb passed the 5' RACE reads through MiXCR, listing each CDR3 protein once. The sample holds approximately 190,000 distinct CDR3 sequences, approximately 13% seen once. Sequencing input: blood, either unsorted or a sorted T cell fraction (not recorded which). The receptors shown here come from a female donor with ankylosing spondylitis or in good health (not recorded which).

Comments on this clonotype: At one boundary the junction diverges from the germline segment, which might be a read error. The chain joins TRBV7-3 to TRBJ2-1; 13 nucleotides match TRBD2. CDR3 length: 16 residues. CDR1 and CDR2 from the germline V gene are SGHTA and FQGTGA. The DNA for the CDR3 is TGTGCCAGCAGCTTAATGGGACTAGCGGGAAACAATGAGCAGCTCTTC. Its translation is CASSLMGLAGNNEQLF.

The V and J genes are TRBV5-5 and TRBJ1-1; 7 nucleotides agree with TRBD1. The CDR3 totals 14 residues. CDR1 is SGHKS, CDR2 YYEKEE, per germline (reference sequence). V trimming: 5 bases; J trimming: 2 bases; junction bases outside the gene matches: 6. As DNA, the CDR3 is TGTGCCAGCAGACGTGGACAGGAAAACACTGAAGCTTTCTTT. Encoded protein: CASRRGQENTEAFF.

This clonotype was detected many times. The chain carries TRBV28 and TRBJ2-2; D may match TRBD1 or TRBD2 (5 bases each). The CDR3 loop spans 17 amino acids. Between the trimmed V and J ends, which lost 5 bases and 0 bases, there was a span of 16 bases. CDR1 is MDHEN, CDR2 SYDVKM, per germline. CDR3 in amino acids: CASSRTSGRPNTGELFF. DNA of the CDR3: TGTGCCAGCAGTCGTACCTCGGGACGGCCGAACACCGGGGAGCTGTTTTTT.

This clonotype was picked up a small number of times. This rearrangement joins TRBV20-1 to TRBJ2-1; TRBD2 is a possible D gene (5 bases). The germline V gene encodes CDR1 DFQATT and CDR2 SNEGSKA (reference sequence). The CDR3 is made up of 13 amino acids. V was clipped by 7 bases and J by 0 bases, with 10 bases between them. The CDR3 reads CSEPGSSYNEQFF. DNA for the CDR3: TGCAGTGAGCCGGGAAGCTCCTACAATGAGCAGTTCTTC.

This clonotype was picked up a small number of times. The chain couples TRBV11-3 to TRBJ2-7, with 10 bases lining up with TRBD1. CDR1 SGHNT and CDR2 YENEEA come from the germline V gene. Trimming took 2 bases from V and 4 from J; bases not matched to a gene: 8. This CDR3 contains 16 residues. This CDR3 is CASSLSRGQGTYEQYF. CDR3 nucleotide sequence: TGTGCCAGCAGCTTATCCAGGGGACAGGGGACTTACGAGCAGTACTTC.

This clonotype was detected many times. The chain has TRBV7-9 and TRBJ2-3, with a tentative D call TRBD2 (6 bases). V lost 8 bases, J lost 0 bases, and 9 bases lay in between. Germline values: CDR1 SEHNR, CDR2 FQNEAQ (reference sequence). This CDR3 has 13 residues. CDR3 DNA: TGTGCCAGCCGGGCGGGAAGCACAGATACGCAGTATTTT. As protein: CASRAGSTDTQYF.

This clonotype has a count of ten or more. The V gene is TRBV3-1, the J gene TRBJ2-7; D might be TRBD1 or TRBD2, each matching 5 bases. Trimming left V 6 bases short and J 2 bases short, with 11 bases between. From germline, CDR1 is LGHDT and CDR2 YNNKEL (reference sequence). The CDR3 is made up of 13 amino acids. The CDR3 region has the DNA TGTGCCAGCAGTACCGGGACGGCCTACGAGCAGTACTTC. Translation: CASSTGTAYEQYF.

This clonotype was detected many times. The rearrangement uses TRBV7-2 and TRBJ2-7; D perhaps matches TRBD1 (6 bases). V lost 3 bases and J lost 6, with 15 bases in between. Germline V gene lookup returns CDR1 SGHTA and CDR2 FQGNSA. This CDR3 comprises 14 residues. This CDR3 is CASSFETGPREQYF. In DNA form, the CDR3 reads TGTGCCAGCAGCTTTGAGACAGGTCCGCGCGAGCAGTACTTC.

This chain uses TRBV7-8 with TRBJ2-3; D is unresolved. The CDR3 has 18 amino acids. The V end lost 6 bases, the J end lost 1 base, and 23 bases lay between the germline ends. Germline V lookup: CDR1 SGHVS, CDR2 FQNEAQ. The CDR3 protein is CASSSRLSDRTRTDTQYF. The CDR3 coding sequence is TGTGCCAGCAGTTCCCGATTATCGGACCGAACCCGCACAGATACGCAGTATTTT.

In regard to this clonotype: This may stem from a read error, because a much larger clone lies one nucleotide away. The CDR3 DNA follows: TGTGCCACCAGCAGAGATCGGAGGGTGACCCAGTACTTC. It is translated as CATSRDRRVTQYF. The chain links TRBV15 to TRBJ2-5; tentative D call: TRBD2 (6 bases). The CDR3 totals 13 residues. Germline V gene sequence: CDR1 LNHNV, CDR2 YYDKDF (reference sequence). Trimming removed 0 bases at V and 7 bases at J, with 9 bases between. Full variable domain (missing parts from reference TRBV15 and TRBJ2-5): DAMVIQNPRYQVTQFGKPVTLSCSQTLNHNVMYWYQQKSSQAPKLLFHYYDKDFNNEADTPDNFQSRRPNTSFCFLDIRSPGLGDTAMYLCATSRDRRVTQYFGPGTRLLVL.